This T cell receptor beta chain was obtained from a study of OX40 agonist ivuxolimab in advanced cancers. Study findings and constraints: At 0.1 to 3.0 mg/kg, clonal expansion of CD4+ and CD8+ blood T cells had occurred by week 6.

Profiled with immunoSEQ multiplex PCR; TCRdb holds only in-frame clones, not every one. The profile shows more than 40,000 clones, approximately 80% of them singletons. In the case of this clone: Its target is unknown.

V was shortened by 1 base and J by 1 base, with 9 bases between the two germline ends. The CDR3 is 14 amino acids. CDR1 is SGHKS, CDR2 YYEKEE, per germline (reference sequence). The rearrangement joins TRBV5-5 to TRBJ2-7, with D uncertain. The TCR originated in an adult with an advanced solid tumor such as melanoma, head and neck, liver or kidney cancer. Specimen: CD4+ or CD8+ T cells sorted from blood, collected in a trial of the OX40 agonist ivuxolimab. The CDR3 sequence: CASSLSWSSYEQYF. The CDR3 DNA sequence: TGTGCCAGCAGCTTGAGTTGGTCGTCCTACGAGCAGTACTTC.